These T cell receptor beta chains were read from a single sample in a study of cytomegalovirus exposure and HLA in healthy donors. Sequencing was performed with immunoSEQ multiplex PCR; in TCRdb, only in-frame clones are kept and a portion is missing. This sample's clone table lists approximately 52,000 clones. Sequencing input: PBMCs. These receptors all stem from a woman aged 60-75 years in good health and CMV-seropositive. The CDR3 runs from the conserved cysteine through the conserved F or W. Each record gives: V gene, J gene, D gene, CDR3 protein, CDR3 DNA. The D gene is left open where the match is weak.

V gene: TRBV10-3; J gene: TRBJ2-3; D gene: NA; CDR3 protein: CAISESRSTGDTQYF; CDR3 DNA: TGTGCCATCAGTGAGTCGAGGTCTACCGGGGATACGCAGTATTTT
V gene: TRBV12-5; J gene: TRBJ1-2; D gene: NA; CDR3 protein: CASGLVIQNNGYTF; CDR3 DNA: TGTGCTAGTGGTTTGGTAATACAGAACAATGGCTACACCTTC
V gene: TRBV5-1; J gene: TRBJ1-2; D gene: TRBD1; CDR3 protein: CASSQQGGPNYGYTF; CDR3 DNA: TGCGCCAGCAGCCAACAGGGGGGGCCTAACTATGGCTACACCTTC
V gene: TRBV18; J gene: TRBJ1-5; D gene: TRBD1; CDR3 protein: CASSPDRADSNQPQHF; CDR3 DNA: TGTGCCAGCTCACCCGACAGGGCAGATAGCAATCAGCCCCAGCATTTT
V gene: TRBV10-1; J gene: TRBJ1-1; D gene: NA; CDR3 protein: CASSETSRGEAFF; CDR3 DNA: TGCGCCAGCAGTGAGACATCCCGGGGTGAAGCTTTCTTT
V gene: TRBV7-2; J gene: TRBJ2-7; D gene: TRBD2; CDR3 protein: CASSLLAGVAYEQYF; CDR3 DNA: TGTGCCAGCAGCTTACTAGCGGGCGTCGCCTACGAGCAGTACTTC
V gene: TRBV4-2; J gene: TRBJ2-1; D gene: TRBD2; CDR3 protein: CASSQALGTTDNEQFF; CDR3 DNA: TGTGCCAGCAGCCAAGCGCTGGGGACTACCGACAATGAGCAGTTCTTC
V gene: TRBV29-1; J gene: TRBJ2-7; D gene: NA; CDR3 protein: CSVEGQESAYEQYF; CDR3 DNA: TGCAGCGTTGAAGGACAGGAGAGCGCCTACGAGCAGTACTTC
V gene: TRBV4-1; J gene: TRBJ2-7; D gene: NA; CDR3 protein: CASSQGPGGLVPYEQYF; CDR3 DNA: TGCGCCAGCAGCCAGGGCCCGGGGGGCCTAGTTCCCTACGAGCAGTACTTC
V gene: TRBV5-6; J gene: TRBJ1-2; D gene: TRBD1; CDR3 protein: CASSLGTGGPGGYTF; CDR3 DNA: TGTGCCAGCAGCCTAGGGACAGGAGGGCCGGGAGGCTACACCTTC
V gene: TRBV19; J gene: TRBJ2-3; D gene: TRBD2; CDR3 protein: CASSMRLGTSGGRTDTQYF; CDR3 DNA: TGTGCCAGTAGTATGAGATTGGGGACTAGCGGGGGTCGCACAGATACGCAGTATTTT
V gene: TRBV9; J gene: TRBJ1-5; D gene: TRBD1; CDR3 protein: CASSVGGTGVQPQHF; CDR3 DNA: TGTGCCAGCAGCGTAGGGGGGACAGGGGTTCAGCCCCAGCATTTT
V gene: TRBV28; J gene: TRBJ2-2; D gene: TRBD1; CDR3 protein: CASSSSPGQGAGGELFF; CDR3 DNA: TGTGCCAGCAGTTCATCTCCGGGACAGGGGGCTGGCGGGGAGCTGTTTTTT
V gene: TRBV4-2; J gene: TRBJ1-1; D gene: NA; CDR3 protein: CATRGAGTEAFF; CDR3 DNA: TGTGCCACCCGGGGGGCGGGGACTGAAGCTTTCTTT
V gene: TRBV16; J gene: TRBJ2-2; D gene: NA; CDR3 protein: CASSPGGLDTGELFF; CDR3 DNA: TGTGCCAGCAGCCCTGGGGGCCTGGACACCGGGGAGCTGTTTTTT
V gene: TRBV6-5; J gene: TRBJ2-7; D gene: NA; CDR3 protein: CASSRGYEQYF; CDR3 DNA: TGTGCCAGCAGTCGAGGCTACGAGCAGTACTTC
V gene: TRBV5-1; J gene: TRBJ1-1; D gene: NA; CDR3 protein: CASSPTFGWGGVAFF; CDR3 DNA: TGCGCCAGCAGCCCCACCTTTGGATGGGGAGGGGTGGCTTTCTTT
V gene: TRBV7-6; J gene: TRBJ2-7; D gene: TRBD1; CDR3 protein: CASSPTGGETYEQYF; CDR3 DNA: TGTGCCAGCAGCCCGACAGGGGGCGAAACTTACGAGCAGTACTTC
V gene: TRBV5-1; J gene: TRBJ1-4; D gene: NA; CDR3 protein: CASSSGTTATNEKLFF; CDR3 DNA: TGCGCCAGCAGCTCCGGGACAACCGCAACTAATGAAAAACTGTTTTTT
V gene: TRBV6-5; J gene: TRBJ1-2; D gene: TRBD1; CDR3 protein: CASGTEVGYTF; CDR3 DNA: TGTGCCAGCGGGACAGAAGTTGGCTACACCTTC
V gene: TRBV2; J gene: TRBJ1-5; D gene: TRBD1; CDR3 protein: CASSARTGIQPQHF; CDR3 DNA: TGTGCCAGCAGTGCACGGACAGGGATCCAGCCCCAGCATTTT
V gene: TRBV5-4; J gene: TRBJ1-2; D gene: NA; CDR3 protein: CASSEPGQYGYTF; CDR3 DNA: TGTGCCAGCAGCGAACCGGGACAATATGGCTACACCTTC
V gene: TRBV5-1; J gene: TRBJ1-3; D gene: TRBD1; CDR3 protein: CASSAGTGSGNTIYF; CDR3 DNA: TGCGCCAGCAGCGCCGGGACAGGATCTGGAAACACCATATATTTT
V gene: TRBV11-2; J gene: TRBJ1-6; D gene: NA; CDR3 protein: CASSTGGLSPLHF; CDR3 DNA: TGTGCCAGCAGCACCGGGGGGCTTTCACCCCTCCACTTT
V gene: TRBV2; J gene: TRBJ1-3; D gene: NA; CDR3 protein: CASSVLGAGNTIYF; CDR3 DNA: TGTGCCAGCAGTGTATTAGGGGCTGGAAACACCATATATTTT
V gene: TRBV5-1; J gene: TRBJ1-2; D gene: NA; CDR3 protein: CASSLGSAGPEGYTF; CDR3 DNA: TGCGCCAGCAGCTTGGGTTCTGCAGGGCCGGAGGGCTACACCTTC
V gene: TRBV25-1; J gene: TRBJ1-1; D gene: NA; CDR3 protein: CASSTRTVGATEAFF; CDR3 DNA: TGTGCCAGCAGTACCCGGACAGTCGGAGCCACTGAAGCTTTCTTT